The source of this TCR beta chain is a study of T cell changes during pregnancy in multiple sclerosis. This CDR3 is 13 amino acids long. Germline lookup yields CDR1 MNHNS and CDR2 SASEGT. V shed 4 bases and J shed 3 bases, with 10 bases lying between them. The method was immunoSEQ multiplex PCR; TCRdb's version includes in-frame clones alone and lacks a portion of them. The sample contains tens of thousands of clones, 92% of which appear only once. V gene TRBV6-1 combines with J gene TRBJ2-7; D is unclear. The clonotype comes from a female donor with multiple sclerosis, enrolled in a pregnancy study. Sample: CD4+ T cells from peripheral blood mononuclear cells, taken in the first trimester of pregnancy. The DNA of the CDR3 is TGTGCCAGCAGTGTTGAAAGGAGCTACGAGCAGTACTTC. As protein: CASSVERSYEQYF.